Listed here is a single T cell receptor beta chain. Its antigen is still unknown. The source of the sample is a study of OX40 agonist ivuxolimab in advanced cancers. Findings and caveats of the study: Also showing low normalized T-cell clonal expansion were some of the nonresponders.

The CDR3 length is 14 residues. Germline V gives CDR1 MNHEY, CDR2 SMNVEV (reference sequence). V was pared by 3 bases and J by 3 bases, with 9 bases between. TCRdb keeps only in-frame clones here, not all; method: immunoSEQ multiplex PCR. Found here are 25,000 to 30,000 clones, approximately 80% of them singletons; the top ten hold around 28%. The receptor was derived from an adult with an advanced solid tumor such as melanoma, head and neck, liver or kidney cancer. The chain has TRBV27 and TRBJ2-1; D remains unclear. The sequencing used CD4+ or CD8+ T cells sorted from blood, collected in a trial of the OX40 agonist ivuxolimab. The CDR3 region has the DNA TGTGCCAGCAGTTTTAAACACTTCTACAATGAGCAGTTCTTC. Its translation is CASSFKHFYNEQFF.